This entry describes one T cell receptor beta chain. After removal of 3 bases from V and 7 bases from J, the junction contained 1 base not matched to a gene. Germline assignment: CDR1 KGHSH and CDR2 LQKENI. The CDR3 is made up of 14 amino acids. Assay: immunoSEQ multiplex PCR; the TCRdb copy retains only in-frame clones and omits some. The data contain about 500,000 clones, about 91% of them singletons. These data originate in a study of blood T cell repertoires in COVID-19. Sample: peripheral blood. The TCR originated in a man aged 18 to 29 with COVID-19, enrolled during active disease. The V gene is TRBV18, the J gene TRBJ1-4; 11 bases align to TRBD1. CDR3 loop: CASSPGTGGEKLFF. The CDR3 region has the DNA TGTGCCAGCTCACCCGGGACAGGGGGTGAAAAACTGTTTTTT. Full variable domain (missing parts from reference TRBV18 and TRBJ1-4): NAGVMQNPRHLVRRRGQEARLRCSPMKGHSHVYWYRQLPEEGLKFMVYLQKENIIDESGMPKERFSAEFPKEGPSILRIQQVVRGDSAAYFCASSPGTGGEKLFFGSGTQLSVL.